This T cell receptor (beta chain) emerged from a study of OX40 agonist ivuxolimab in advanced cancers. Study details: Patients got intravenous ivuxolimab at 0.01 to 10 mg/kg every 2 weeks. The study enrolled dose-escalation patients with hepatocellular carcinoma, melanoma, renal cell or head and neck cancer. General study results and limits: Doses of 0.1 to 3.0 mg/kg were accompanied by clonal expansion of CD4+ and CD8+ blood T cells by week 6.

Of note for this clone: The antigen remains unidentified.

The table came from immunoSEQ multiplex PCR; TCRdb's copy has only in-frame clones and leaves some out. The table lists 78,000 or so clones, roughly 84% of them singletons. Germline V lookup: CDR1 SGHAT, CDR2 FQNNGV. This CDR3 is 15 amino acids long. The J segment lost 0 bases and the V segment lost 4 bases, leaving 4 bases of the junction unmatched. Drawing of blood for sampling happened at baseline, at cycle 4 day 1, and at cycle 7 day 1. Source: CD4+ or CD8+ T cells sorted from blood, taken in a trial of the OX40 agonist ivuxolimab. This sequence was found in an adult with an advanced solid tumor such as melanoma, head and neck, liver or kidney cancer. V usage is TRBV11-2 and J usage is TRBJ2-5; 8 bases match TRBD2. The CDR3 DNA sequence: TGTGCCAGCAGCTCGCTCGGGGGGGACCAAGAGACCCAGTACTTC. This codes for CASSSLGGDQETQYF.